This T cell receptor (beta chain) was sequenced for a study of tumor-infiltrating lymphocytes in primary liver carcinoma. Study overall: Patients were both men and women, whose ages ran from 30 to 69 years. Regarding the study as a whole: Significantly greater top-250-clone fractions characterized tumors relative to blood (p = 0.039). CD8+ and CD4+ repertoires went uncompared, the samples being bulk unsorted.

This clonotype was detected ten times or more. Its specificity is not known. CDR1 is MNHEY and CDR2 is SVGAGI in the germline V gene. The CDR3 spans 19 residues. V dropped 2 bases and J dropped 1; count of bases not matched to a gene: 12. The researchers obtained blood RNA from unsorted whole blood and also extracted germline DNA. Sampling before surgery obtained about 4 milliliters of peripheral blood. From approximately 0.5 ug of total RNA, TCR beta-specific cDNA was reverse-transcribed using a constant-region primer. Generation of the TCR beta libraries relied on three nested multiplex PCR rounds using slightly modified ARM-PCR. The two initial PCR rounds, around 10 cycles each, used TRBV1-TRBV30 forward and C-beta reverse primers. Using its own MiXCR run on the multiplex PCR reads, TCRdb lists one record per CDR3 protein. The profile covers 300,000 to 350,000 distinct CDR3 sequences, with 58% appearing a single time and about 15% taken by the ten largest.

Sequencing was done on a sample of peripheral blood. The genes are TRBV6-5 and TRBJ2-3; TRBD2 matches at 10 bases. The sequence was collected from a woman aged 25-40 years with primary liver carcinoma and hepatitis B virus infection. CDR3 protein: CASSYLRSGRVVGTDTQYF. The CDR3 DNA sequence: TGTGCCAGCAGTTACCTTCGGAGCGGGAGGGTCGTTGGCACAGATACGCAGTATTTT.